This T cell receptor (beta chain) comes out of a study of OX40 agonist ivuxolimab in advanced cancers. TCRdb's table, derived via immunoSEQ multiplex PCR, lists solely in-frame clones and lacks some. The sample lists some 70,000 clones; 70% to 90% were seen once. This material consisted of CD4+ or CD8+ T cells sorted from blood, taken in a trial of the OX40 agonist ivuxolimab. The TCR sequence derives from an adult with an advanced solid tumor such as melanoma, head and neck, liver or kidney cancer.

This CDR3 is CASSQVGVAYGYTF. The CDR3 region has the DNA TGTGCCAGCAGCCAAGTTGGGGTCGCGTATGGCTACACCTTC. This chain joins TRBV7-9 and TRBJ1-2; D not resolved. The CDR3 sequence is 14 residues long. V was cut by 5 bases and J by 5 bases, with 15 bases left in between. Germline assignment: CDR1 SEHNR and CDR2 FQNEAQ (reference sequence).